This entry lists 13 T cell receptor beta chains sequenced from one sample in a study of OX40 agonist ivuxolimab in advanced cancers. Using immunoSEQ multiplex PCR, the repertoire was profiled, and TCRdb retains in-frame clones only, with some absent. The sample has 70,000 to 80,000 clones, around 91% seen once. Here the sequenced sample was CD4+ or CD8+ T cells sorted from blood, taken in a trial of the OX40 agonist ivuxolimab. These receptors came from an adult with an advanced solid tumor such as melanoma, head and neck, liver or kidney cancer.

The V and J genes are TRBV2 and TRBJ2-7; D is perhaps TRBD1 (6 bases). This CDR3 is 14 amino acids long. The germline gives CDR1 SNHLY, CDR2 FYNNEI. V gave up 4 bases and J gave up 4 bases, with 14 bases separating them. The CDR3 spells CASSVGGDGYEQYF. CDR3 nucleotide sequence: TGTGCCAGCAGTGTAGGGGGAGACGGATACGAGCAGTACTTC.

The rearrangement joins TRBV4-1 to TRBJ2-5, with D perhaps matching TRBD1 (5 bases). Germline CDR1 MGHRA, CDR2 YSYEKL. This CDR3 contains 20 residues. V lost 0 bases, J lost 2 bases, and 25 bases lay in between. CDR3 coding DNA: TGCGCCAGCAGCCAAGATCAGGAGTTAATCGGGCAGGGCCGACAAGAGACCCAGTACTTC. It encodes CASSQDQELIGQGRQETQYF.

This chain links TRBV11-3 with TRBJ1-4; a weak D match, TRBD1 (6 bases). The V end lost 5 bases, the J end lost 8 bases, and 15 bases lay between the germline ends. The germline CDR1 and CDR2 sequences are SGHNT and YENEEA. The CDR3 length is 14 residues. The CDR3 protein is CASSQGQTPEKLFF. CDR3 sequence (DNA): TGTGCCAGCAGCCAAGGACAGACCCCGGAAAAACTGTTTTTT.

The chain has TRBV6-5 and TRBJ2-7, with D tentatively TRBD1 (7 bases). CDR1 is MNHEY and CDR2 is SVGAGI in the germline V gene. The ends were cut back, 6 bases at V and 1 base at J, with 16 bases in the middle. The CDR3 totals 15 residues. CDR3 DNA: TGTGCCAGCAGCCGCGGGACAGTTGCTTCCTACGAGCAGTACTTC. Protein sequence: CASSRGTVASYEQYF.

This clone was seen a handful of times. The CDR3 DNA is TGTGCCAGCAGCTTAGGGGGGACAGGCTTTATCTACGAGCAGTACTTC. Amino acids: CASSLGGTGFIYEQYF. The J gene is TRBJ2-7, the V gene TRBV7-9; 8 bases agree with TRBD1. V was clipped by 1 base and J by 3 bases; unmatched bases: 8. From germline, CDR1 is SEHNR and CDR2 FQNEAQ (reference sequence). This CDR3 spans 16 amino acids.

J is TRBJ2-1 and V is TRBV10-3, with 10 bases that match TRBD1. Germline V gene data show CDR1 as ENHRY and CDR2 as SYGVKD. The J segment lost 7 bases and the V segment lost 4 bases, leaving 10 bases of the junction unmatched. The CDR3 extends over 16 amino acids. The CDR3 sequence is CAISGLLDRGSNEQFF. As DNA, the CDR3 is TGTGCCATCAGTGGCCTCCTGGACAGGGGGAGTAATGAGCAGTTCTTC.

This sequence joins TRBV7-9 and TRBJ2-7, with 7 bases aligning to TRBD2. With V trimmed by 5 bases and J by 3 bases, 10 bases remained unmatched. Per germline, CDR1 SEHNR and CDR2 FQNEAQ (reference sequence). The CDR3 covers 15 residues. The CDR3 sequence: CASSEGGSSHYEQYF. In DNA, the CDR3 is TGTGCCAGCAGCGAGGGCGGGAGCTCCCACTACGAGCAGTACTTC. The whole variable domain, filled in from reference TRBV7-9 and TRBJ2-7, reads DTGVSQNPRHKITKRGQNVTFRCDPISEHNRLYWYRQTLGQGPEFLTYFQNEAQLEKSRLLSDRFSAERPKGSFSTLEIQRTEQGDSAMYLCASSEGGSSHYEQYFGPGTRLTVT.

The chain combines TRBV6-5 with TRBJ1-2; tentative D call: TRBD1 (6 bases). CDR3 length: 14 amino acids. Trimming stripped 6 bases from V and 7 bases from J, with 18 bases between. Germline lookup yields CDR1 MNHEY and CDR2 SVGAGI. The CDR3 here is CASSLRGFAGGYTF. CDR3 nucleotides: TGTGCCAGCAGCCTCAGGGGCTTCGCGGGTGGCTACACCTTC.

V and J are TRBV6-1 and TRBJ2-1, with TRBD1 matching 7 bases. The ends lost 6 bases at V and 0 bases at J; junction bases unmatched: 2. Per germline, CDR1 MNHNS and CDR2 SASEGT. The CDR3 sequence is 14 residues long. CDR3 amino acids: CASRRDSSYNEQFF. In DNA form, the CDR3 reads TGTGCCAGCAGGAGGGACAGCTCCTACAATGAGCAGTTCTTC.

As for this clone: Distinct nucleotide sequences in the sample also encode this CDR3. This chain connects TRBV7-2 to TRBJ2-7, with 10 bases aligning to TRBD1. Germline V gene data show CDR1 as SGHTA and CDR2 as FQGNSA. CDR3 length: 16 residues. V was clipped by 5 bases and J by 6 bases; unmatched bases: 13. CDR3 DNA sequence: TGTGCCAGCAGCCTACGGACCGGACAGGGGGAGTCCGAGCAGTACTTC. Protein sequence: CASSLRTGQGESEQYF.

This clone was detected only once. The chain couples TRBV6-5 to TRBJ2-1, with TRBD2 matching 10 bases. The germline CDR1 and CDR2 sequences are MNHEY and SVGAGI. This CDR3 spans 15 amino acids. V dropped 8 bases and J dropped 5; count of bases not matched to a gene: 9. CDR3 loop: CASAYSSGRDNEQFF. CDR3 in DNA: TGTGCCAGCGCCTACTCTAGCGGGAGAGACAATGAGCAGTTCTTC.

The table lists this clone with a count of one. The rearrangement uses TRBV5-6 and TRBJ2-2, with 7 bases matching TRBD2. J was trimmed by 5 bases and V by 6 bases; bases with no gene match: 13. The CDR3 sequence is 16 residues long. Germline CDR1 is SGHDT and CDR2 is YYEEEE. CDR3 sequence reads: CASTRDYLRRTGELFF. The CDR3 DNA follows: TGTGCCAGCACCCGGGACTACTTGCGGCGGACCGGGGAGCTGTTTTTT.

The chain joins TRBV6-5 to TRBJ1-2; no reliable D call. Between the trimmed V and J ends, which lost 10 bases and 2 bases, there was a span of 20 bases. Germline V CDR1 and CDR2: MNHEY, SVGAGI. CDR3 length equals 15 residues. The CDR3 nucleotides read TGTGCCACATCAGCTACCCAGGACGGAAACTATGGCTACACCTTC. It yields the protein CATSATQDGNYGYTF.